The following is a T cell receptor (beta chain) sequence with its context. This specimen comes from a study of T cells in tumors after PD-1 blockade. Study-level information: Mean per tumor sample: tens of thousands of templates (about 550-99,264), thousands of unique clonotypes.

This CDR3 comprises 14 residues. The germline gives CDR1 SNHLY, CDR2 FYNNEI. V gave up 7 bases and J gave up 7 bases, with 17 bases separating them. TCRdb's copy holds only in-frame clones and misses some; the assay was immunoSEQ multiplex PCR. The data contain over 3,000 clones, about 60% of them seen just once; the ten biggest clones take up about 63%. This chain joins TRBV2 and TRBJ2-1; TRBD1 might be the D (6 bases). The sequencing here drew on tumor tissue, taken after anti-PD-1 treatment. The receptor comes from a human donor with cutaneous squamous cell carcinoma. The CDR3 nucleotides read TGTGCCAGCACTAGGGACACATCTGGGAATGAGCAGTTCTTC. Residues: CASTRDTSGNEQFF.